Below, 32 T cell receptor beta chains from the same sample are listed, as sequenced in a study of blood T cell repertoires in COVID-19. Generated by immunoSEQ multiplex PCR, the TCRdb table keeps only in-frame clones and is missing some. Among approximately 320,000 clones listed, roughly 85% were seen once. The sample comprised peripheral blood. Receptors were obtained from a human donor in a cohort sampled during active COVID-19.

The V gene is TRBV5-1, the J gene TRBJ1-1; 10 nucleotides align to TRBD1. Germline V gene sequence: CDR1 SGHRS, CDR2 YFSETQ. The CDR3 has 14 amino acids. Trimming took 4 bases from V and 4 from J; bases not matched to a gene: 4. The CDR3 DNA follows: TGCGCCAGCAGCCTGACAGGGGGCGGCACTGAAGCTTTCTTT. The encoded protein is CASSLTGGGTEAFF.

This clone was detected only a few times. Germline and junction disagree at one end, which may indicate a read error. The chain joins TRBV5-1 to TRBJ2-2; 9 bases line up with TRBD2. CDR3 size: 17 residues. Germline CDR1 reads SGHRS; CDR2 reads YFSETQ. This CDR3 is CASRLRWTSENTGELFF. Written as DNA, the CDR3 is TGCGCCAGCCGCTTACGTTGGACTAGCGAGAACACCGGGGAGCTGTTTTTT.

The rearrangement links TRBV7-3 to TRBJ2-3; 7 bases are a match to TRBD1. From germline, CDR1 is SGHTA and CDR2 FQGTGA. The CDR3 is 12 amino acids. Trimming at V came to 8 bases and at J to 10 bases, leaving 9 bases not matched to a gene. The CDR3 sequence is CASEGQVGPQYF. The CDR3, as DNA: TGTGCCAGCGAAGGACAGGTCGGTCCGCAGTATTTT.

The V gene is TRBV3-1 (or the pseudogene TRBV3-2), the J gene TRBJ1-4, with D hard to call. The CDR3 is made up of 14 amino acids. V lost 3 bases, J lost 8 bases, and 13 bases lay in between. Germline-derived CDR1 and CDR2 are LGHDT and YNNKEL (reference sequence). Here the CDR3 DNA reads TGTGCCAGCAGCCAGCGACACGAGCCCGAAAAACTGTTTTTT. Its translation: CASSQRHEPEKLFF.

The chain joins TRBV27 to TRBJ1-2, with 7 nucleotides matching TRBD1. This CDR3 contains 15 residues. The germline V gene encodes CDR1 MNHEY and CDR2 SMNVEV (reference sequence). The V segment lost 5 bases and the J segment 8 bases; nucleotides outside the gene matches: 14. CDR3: CASSDDHDREQGYTF. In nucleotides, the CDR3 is TGTGCCAGCAGTGACGATCATGACAGGGAGCAGGGCTACACCTTC.

The CDR3 region has the DNA TGTGCCAGCAGCCAACAGGGGACAGATACGCAGTATTTT. This encodes CASSQQGTDTQYF. The chain recombines TRBV11-3 with TRBJ2-3, with 7 positions matching TRBD1. Germline V gives CDR1 SGHNT, CDR2 YENEEA. The CDR3 is 13 residues long. V was clipped by 5 bases and J by 3 bases; unmatched bases: 2.

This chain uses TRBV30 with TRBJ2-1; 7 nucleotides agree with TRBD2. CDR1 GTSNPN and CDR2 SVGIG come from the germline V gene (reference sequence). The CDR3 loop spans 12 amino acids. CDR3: CALGLAYNEQFF. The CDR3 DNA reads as TGTGCTCTTGGACTAGCCTACAATGAGCAGTTCTTC.

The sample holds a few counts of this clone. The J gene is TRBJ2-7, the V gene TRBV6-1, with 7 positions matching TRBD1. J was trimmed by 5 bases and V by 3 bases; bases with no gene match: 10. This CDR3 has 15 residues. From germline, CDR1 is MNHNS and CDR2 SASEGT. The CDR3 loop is CASSELKGAPDEQYF. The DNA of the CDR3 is TGTGCCAGCAGTGAGCTAAAGGGGGCGCCGGACGAGCAGTACTTC.

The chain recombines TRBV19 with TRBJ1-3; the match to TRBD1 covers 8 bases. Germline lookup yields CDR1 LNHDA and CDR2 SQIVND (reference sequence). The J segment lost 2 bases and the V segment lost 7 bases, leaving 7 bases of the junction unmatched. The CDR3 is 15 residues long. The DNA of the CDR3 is TGTGCCAGTAAGCCAGGGGGCAGTACTGGAAACACCATATATTTT. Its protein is CASKPGGSTGNTIYF.

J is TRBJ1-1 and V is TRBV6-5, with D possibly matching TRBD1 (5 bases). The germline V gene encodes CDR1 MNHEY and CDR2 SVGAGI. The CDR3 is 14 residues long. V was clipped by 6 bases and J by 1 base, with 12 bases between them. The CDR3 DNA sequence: TGTGCCAGCAGGGCAACCGACAGGAACACTGAAGCTTTCTTT. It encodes CASRATDRNTEAFF.

CDR3 in amino acids: CASSVRDIYGYTF. The CDR3 DNA sequence: TGTGCCAGCAGTGTCCGGGACATCTATGGCTACACCTTC. The chain carries TRBV2 and TRBJ1-2, with D possibly TRBD1 on 6 matching bases. Trimming pared 4 bases from V and 4 bases from J, leaving 10 bases between. Germline V lookup: CDR1 SNHLY, CDR2 FYNNEI. The CDR3 runs to 13 residues.

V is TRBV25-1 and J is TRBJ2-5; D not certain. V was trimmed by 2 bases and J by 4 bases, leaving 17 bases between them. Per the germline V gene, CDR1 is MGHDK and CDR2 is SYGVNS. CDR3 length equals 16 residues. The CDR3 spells CASSEHKAGLGETQYF. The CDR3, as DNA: TGTGCCAGCAGTGAACATAAAGCTGGGCTGGGAGAGACCCAGTACTTC.

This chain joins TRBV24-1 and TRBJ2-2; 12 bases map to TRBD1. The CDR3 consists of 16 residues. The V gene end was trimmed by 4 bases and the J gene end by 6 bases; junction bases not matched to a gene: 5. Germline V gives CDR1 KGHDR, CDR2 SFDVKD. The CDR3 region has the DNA TGTGCCACCAGTGACCCGGGACAGGGGGCGTCCGGGGAGCTGTTTTTT. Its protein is CATSDPGQGASGELFF.

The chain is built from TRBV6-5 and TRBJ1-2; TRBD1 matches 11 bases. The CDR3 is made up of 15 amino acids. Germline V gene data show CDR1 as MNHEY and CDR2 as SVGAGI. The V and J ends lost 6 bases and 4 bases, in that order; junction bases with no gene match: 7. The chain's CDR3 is CASRGGTGGSYGYTF. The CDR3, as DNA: TGTGCCAGCAGGGGAGGGACAGGGGGTTCCTATGGCTACACCTTC.

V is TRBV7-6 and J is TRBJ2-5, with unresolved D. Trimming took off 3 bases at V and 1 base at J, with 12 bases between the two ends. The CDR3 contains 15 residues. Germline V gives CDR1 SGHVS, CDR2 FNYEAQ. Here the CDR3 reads CASSLYLGAQETQYF. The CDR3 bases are TGTGCCAGCAGCTTGTATTTGGGCGCCCAAGAGACCCAGTACTTC.

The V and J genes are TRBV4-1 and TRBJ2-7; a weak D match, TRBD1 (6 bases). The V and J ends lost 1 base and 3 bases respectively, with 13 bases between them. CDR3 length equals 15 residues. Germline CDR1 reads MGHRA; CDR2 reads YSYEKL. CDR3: CASSQGRQGYYEQYF. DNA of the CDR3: TGCGCCAGCAGCCAAGGCCGTCAGGGGTACTACGAGCAGTACTTC.

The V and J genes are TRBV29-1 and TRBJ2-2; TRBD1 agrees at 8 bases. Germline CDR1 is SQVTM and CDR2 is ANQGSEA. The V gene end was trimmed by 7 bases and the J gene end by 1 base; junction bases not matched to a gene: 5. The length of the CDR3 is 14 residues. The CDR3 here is CSAKGTGNTGELFF. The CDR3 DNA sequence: TGCAGCGCAAAGGGGACAGGGAACACCGGGGAGCTGTTTTTT.

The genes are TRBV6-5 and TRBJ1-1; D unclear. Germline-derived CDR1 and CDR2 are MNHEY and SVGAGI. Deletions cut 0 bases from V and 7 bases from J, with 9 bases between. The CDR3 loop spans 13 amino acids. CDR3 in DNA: TGTGCCAGCAGTTACTCGAGTGTCGGTGAAGCTTTCTTT. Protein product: CASSYSSVGEAFF.

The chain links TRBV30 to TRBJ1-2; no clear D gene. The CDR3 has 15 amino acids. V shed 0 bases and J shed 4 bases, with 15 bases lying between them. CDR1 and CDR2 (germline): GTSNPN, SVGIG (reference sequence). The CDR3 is CAWSVSGGIFYGYTF. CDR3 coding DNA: TGTGCCTGGAGTGTAAGTGGAGGGATCTTCTATGGCTACACCTTC.

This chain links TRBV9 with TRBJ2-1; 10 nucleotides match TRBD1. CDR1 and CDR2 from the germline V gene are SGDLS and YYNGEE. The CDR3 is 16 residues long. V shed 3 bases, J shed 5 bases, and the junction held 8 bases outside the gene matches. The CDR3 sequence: CASSATGGGMNNEQFF. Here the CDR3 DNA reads TGTGCCAGCAGCGCGACAGGGGGCGGAATGAACAATGAGCAGTTCTTC.

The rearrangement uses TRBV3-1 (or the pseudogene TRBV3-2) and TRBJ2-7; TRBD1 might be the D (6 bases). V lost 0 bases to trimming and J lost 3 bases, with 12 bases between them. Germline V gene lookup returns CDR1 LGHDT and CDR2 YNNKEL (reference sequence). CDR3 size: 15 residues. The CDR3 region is CASSQDGTSVYEQYF. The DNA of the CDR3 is TGTGCCAGCAGCCAAGACGGGACATCAGTCTACGAGCAGTACTTC.

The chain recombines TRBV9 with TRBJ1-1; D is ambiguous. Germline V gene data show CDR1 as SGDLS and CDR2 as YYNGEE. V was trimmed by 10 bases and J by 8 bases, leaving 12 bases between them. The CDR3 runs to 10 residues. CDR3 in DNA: TGTGCCCCCTGCGGGCACGAAGCTTTCTTT. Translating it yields CAPCGHEAFF.

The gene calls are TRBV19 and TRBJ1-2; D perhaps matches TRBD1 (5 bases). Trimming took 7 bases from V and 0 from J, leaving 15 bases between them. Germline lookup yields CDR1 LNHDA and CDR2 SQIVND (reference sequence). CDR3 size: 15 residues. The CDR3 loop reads CASTPQGPSNYGYTF. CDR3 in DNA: TGTGCCAGTACCCCCCAGGGCCCATCTAACTATGGCTACACCTTC.

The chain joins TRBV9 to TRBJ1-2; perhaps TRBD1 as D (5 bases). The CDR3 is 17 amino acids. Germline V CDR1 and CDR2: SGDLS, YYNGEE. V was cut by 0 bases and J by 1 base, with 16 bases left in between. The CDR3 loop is CASSVEMGGTLNYGYTF. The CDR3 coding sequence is TGTGCCAGCAGCGTAGAAATGGGAGGGACCCTTAACTATGGCTACACCTTC.

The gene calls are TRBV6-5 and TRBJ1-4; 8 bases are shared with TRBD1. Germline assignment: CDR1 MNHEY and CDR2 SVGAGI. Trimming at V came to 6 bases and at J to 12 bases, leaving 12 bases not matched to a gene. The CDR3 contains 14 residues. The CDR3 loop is CASSPGTGPRELFF. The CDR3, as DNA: TGTGCCAGCAGCCCGGGGACAGGCCCTCGAGAACTGTTTTTT.

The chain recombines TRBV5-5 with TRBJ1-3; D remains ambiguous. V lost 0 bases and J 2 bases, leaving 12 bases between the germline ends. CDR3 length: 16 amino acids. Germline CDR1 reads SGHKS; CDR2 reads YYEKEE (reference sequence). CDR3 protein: CASSLVTRRAGNTIYF. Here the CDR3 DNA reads TGTGCCAGCAGCTTGGTGACTCGACGGGCTGGAAACACCATATATTTT.

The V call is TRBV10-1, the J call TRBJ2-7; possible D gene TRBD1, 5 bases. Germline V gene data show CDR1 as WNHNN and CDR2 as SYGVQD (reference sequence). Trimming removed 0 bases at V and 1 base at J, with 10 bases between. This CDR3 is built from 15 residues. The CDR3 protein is CASSESGDRSYEQYF. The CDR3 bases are TGCGCCAGCAGTGAGTCTGGAGACAGATCCTACGAGCAGTACTTC.

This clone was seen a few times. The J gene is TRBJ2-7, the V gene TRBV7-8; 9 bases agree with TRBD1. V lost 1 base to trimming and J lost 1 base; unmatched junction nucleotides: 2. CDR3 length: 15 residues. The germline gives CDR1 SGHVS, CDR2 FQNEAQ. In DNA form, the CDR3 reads TGTGCCAGCAGCTTAGGGGACAGGGAGTCCTACGAGCAGTACTTC. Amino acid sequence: CASSLGDRESYEQYF.

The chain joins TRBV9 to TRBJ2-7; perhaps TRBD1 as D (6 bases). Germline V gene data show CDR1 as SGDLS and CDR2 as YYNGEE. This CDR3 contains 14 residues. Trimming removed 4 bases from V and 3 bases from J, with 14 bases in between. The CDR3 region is CASSRWDKLYEQYF. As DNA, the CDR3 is TGTGCCAGCAGCAGGTGGGACAAGCTCTACGAGCAGTACTTC.

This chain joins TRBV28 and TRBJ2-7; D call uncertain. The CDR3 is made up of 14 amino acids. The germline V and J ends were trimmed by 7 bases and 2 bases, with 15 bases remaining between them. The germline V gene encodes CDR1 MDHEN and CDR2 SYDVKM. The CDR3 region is CASTPAVVAYEQYF. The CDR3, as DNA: TGTGCCAGCACCCCCGCTGTAGTAGCCTACGAGCAGTACTTC.

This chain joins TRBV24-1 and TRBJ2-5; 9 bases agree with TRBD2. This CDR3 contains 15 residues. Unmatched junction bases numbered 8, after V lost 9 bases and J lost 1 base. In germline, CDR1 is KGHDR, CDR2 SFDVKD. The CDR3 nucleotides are TGTGCCACCGGAAGCGGGGGGCCCAGCCAAGAGACCCAGTACTTC. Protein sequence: CATGSGGPSQETQYF.

The DNA of the CDR3 is TGTGCCAGCAGTTATGGGCGGGGAATGGGAGGCTACACCTTC. As protein: CASSYGRGMGGYTF. The gene calls are TRBV6-5 and TRBJ1-2, with D unresolved. The CDR3 is made up of 14 amino acids. The V gene lost 3 bases and the J gene lost 8 bases, with 16 bases spanning the gap. Germline V gives CDR1 MNHEY, CDR2 SVGAGI.